This entry concerns a single T cell receptor (beta chain). Sequenced by immunoSEQ multiplex PCR; TCRdb stores in-frame clones only, minus some. Among about 14,000 clones listed, 25% to 35% were seen once. This entry comes from a study of graft-versus-host responses after intestinal transplantation. The CDR3 consists of 14 residues. Trimming at V came to 8 bases and at J to 4 bases, leaving 7 bases not matched to a gene. Germline V gives CDR1 SGHAT, CDR2 FQDESV (reference sequence). Study-wide results and caveats: Recipient marrow contained GvH clones, some of which appeared first in ileum or blood. Early declines in HvG clones that occurred post-transplant were associated with peak circulating GvH clone levels.

The TCR originated in a human patient who received an intestinal transplant. This material consisted of alloreactive CD4+ T cells from a mixed lymphocyte reaction culture, taken before intestinal transplant. Specified subset: CFSE-low proliferating T cells sorted from roughly 6-day pre-transplant mixed lymphocyte reaction (GvH or HvG direction). V usage is TRBV11-1 and J usage is TRBJ2-5; 10 bases are a match to TRBD1. The CDR3 bases are TGTGCCAGCGGGGGACAGGGGAACCGAGAGACCCAGTACTTC. As protein: CASGGQGNRETQYF.